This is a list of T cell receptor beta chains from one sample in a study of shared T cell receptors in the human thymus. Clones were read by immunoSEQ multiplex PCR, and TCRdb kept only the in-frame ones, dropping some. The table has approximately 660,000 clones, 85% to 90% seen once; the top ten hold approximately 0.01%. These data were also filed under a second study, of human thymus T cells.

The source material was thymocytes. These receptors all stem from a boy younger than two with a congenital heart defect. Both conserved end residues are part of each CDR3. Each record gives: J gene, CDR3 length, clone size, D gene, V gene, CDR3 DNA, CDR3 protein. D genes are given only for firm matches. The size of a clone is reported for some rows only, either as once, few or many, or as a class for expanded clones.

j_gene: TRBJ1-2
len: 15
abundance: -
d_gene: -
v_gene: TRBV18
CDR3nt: TGTGCCAGCTCACCACCCATTGAGACAGCTTATGGCTACACCTTC
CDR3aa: CASSPPIETAYGYTF

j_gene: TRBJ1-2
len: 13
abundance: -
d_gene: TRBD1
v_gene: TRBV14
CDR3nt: TGTGCCAGCAGCCAAGGACAGGGTGGTGGCTACACCTTC
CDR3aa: CASSQGQGGGYTF

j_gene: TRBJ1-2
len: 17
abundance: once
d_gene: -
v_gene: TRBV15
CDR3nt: TGTGCCACCAGCAGACCCAAGGGGCTACACAGGGCCTATGGCTACACCTTC
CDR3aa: CATSRPKGLHRAYGYTF

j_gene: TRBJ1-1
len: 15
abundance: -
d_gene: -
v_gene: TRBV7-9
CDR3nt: TGTGCCAGCAGCCATCGGTATGGGGGGGACACTGAAGCTTTCTTT
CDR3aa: CASSHRYGGDTEAFF

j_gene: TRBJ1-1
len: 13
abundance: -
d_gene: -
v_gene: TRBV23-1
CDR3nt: TGCGCCAGCAGTCGAGGCCTCGGCACTGAAGCTTTCTTT
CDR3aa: CASSRGLGTEAFF

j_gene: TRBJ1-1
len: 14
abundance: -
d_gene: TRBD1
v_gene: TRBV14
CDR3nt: TGTGCCAGCAGCCAAGCGGACAGGGAAAGTGAAGCTTTCTTT
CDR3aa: CASSQADRESEAFF

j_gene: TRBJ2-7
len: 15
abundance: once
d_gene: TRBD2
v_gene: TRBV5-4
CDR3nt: TGTGCCAGCAGCCGACTAGCGGGAGAGAAGTACGAGCAGTACTTC
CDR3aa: CASSRLAGEKYEQYF

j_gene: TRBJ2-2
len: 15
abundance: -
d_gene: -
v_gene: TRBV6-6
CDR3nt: TGTGCCAGCAGTTACGACGGGAGCGGCACCGGGGAGCTGTTTTTT
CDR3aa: CASSYDGSGTGELFF

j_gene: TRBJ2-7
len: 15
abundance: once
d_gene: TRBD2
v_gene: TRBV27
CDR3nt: TGTGCCAGCAGTTCCCGCGGTAGCGGGGCCTACGAGCAGTACTTC
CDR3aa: CASSSRGSGAYEQYF

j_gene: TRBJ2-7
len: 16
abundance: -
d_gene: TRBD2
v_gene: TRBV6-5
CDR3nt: TGTGCCAGCAGTTACTCGAAGCTAGCGGAAACCTACGAGCAGTACTTC
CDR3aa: CASSYSKLAETYEQYF

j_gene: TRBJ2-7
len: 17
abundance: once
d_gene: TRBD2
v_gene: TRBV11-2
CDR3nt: TGTGCCAGCAGCTTACCCCCCCTGACTAGCGGGGGGTACGAGCAGTACTTC
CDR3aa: CASSLPPLTSGGYEQYF

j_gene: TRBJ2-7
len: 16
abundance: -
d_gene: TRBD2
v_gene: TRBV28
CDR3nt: TGTGCCAGCAGTCCGAACCCCGGGACTAGCGGCTACGAGCAGTACTTC
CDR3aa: CASSPNPGTSGYEQYF

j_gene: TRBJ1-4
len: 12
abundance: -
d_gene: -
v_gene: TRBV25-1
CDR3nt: TGTGCCAGCAGGGACGGGGATGAAAAACTGTTTTTT
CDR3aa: CASRDGDEKLFF

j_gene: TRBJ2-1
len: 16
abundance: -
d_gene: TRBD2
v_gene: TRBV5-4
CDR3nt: TGTGCCAGCAGCTCCAAAGGGACTAGCGCGATAAATGAGCAGTTCTTC
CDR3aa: CASSSKGTSAINEQFF

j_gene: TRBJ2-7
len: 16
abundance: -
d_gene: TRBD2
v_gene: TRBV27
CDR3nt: TGTGCCAGCACCACAACCCTGAGCGGGGGGTACTACGAGCAGTACTTC
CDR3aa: CASTTTLSGGYYEQYF

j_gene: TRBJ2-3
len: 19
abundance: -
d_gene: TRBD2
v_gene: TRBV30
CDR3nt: TGTGCCTGGAAAGAGACAGGGGTTACTAGCGGGAGATATATAAATACGCAGTATTTT
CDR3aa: CAWKETGVTSGRYINTQYF

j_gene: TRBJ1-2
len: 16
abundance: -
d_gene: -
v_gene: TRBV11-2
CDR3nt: TGTGCCAGCAGCTTAGTTGCAGGGATGAAAGTCTATGACTACACCTTC
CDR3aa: CASSLVAGMKVYDYTF

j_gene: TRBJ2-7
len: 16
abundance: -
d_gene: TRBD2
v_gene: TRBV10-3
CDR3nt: TGTGCCATCAGCGACCATCCTAGCGGGGTTAAATACGAGCAGTACTTC
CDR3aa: CAISDHPSGVKYEQYF

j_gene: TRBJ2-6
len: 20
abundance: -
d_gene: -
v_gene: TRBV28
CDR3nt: TGTGCCAGCAGTCTTTTCCGACACCGTCCCCCTGTGTCTGGGGCCAACGTCCTGACTTTC
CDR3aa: CASSLFRHRPPVSGANVLTF

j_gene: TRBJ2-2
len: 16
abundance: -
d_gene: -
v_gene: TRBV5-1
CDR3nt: TGCGCCAGCAGCGCTCGAACAGGAAAGAACACCGGGGAGCTGTTTTTT
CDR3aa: CASSARTGKNTGELFF

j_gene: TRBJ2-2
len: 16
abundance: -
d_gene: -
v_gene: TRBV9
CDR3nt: TGTGCCAGCAGCGTAGAATGGCGGGAGAACACCGGGGAGCTGTTTTTT
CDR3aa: CASSVEWRENTGELFF

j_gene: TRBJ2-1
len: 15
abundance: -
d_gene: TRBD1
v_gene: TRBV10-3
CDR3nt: TGTGCCATCACCCCGACAGGGTTTTCCTACAATGAGCAGTTCTTC
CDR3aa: CAITPTGFSYNEQFF

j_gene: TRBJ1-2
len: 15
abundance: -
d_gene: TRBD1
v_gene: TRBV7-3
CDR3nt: TGTGCCAGCAGCGCCCCCGGGACAGGGTCACCTGGCTACACCTTC
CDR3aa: CASSAPGTGSPGYTF

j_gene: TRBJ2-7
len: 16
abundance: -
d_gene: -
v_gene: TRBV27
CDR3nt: TGTGCCAGCAGTCCCCAAAGAGGGAGAAGCACCTACGAGCAGTACTTC
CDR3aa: CASSPQRGRSTYEQYF

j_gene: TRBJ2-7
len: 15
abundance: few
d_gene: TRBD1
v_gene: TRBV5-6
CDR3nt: TGTGCCAGCAGCCATTTGGGACAGGGAACCTACGAGCAGTACTTC
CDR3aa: CASSHLGQGTYEQYF

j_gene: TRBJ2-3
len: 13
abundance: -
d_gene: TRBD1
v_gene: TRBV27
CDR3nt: TGTGCCAGCAGAAGGACAGGGTTAAATACGCAGTATTTT
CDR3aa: CASRRTGLNTQYF

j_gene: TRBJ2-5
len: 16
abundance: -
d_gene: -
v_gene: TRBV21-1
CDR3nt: TGTGCCAGCAGCAAAGAGCTAGCGGCACCGTGGGAGACCCAGTACTTC
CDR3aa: CASSKELAAPWETQYF

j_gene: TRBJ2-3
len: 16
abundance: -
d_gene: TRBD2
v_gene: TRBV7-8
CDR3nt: TGTGCCAGCAGAAAAGGGCAGCGGGAGAAGCCAGATACGCAGTATTTT
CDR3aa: CASRKGQREKPDTQYF

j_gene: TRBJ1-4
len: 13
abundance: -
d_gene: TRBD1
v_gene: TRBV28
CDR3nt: TGTGCCAGCAGTTCGACAGGGCATGAAAAACTGTTTTTT
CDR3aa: CASSSTGHEKLFF

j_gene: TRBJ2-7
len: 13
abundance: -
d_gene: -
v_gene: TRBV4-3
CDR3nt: TGCGCCAGCAGCCAGGTACAGGGACGCGAGCAGTACTTC
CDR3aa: CASSQVQGREQYF

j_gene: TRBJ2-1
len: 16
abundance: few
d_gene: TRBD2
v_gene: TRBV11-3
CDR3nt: TGTGCCAGCAGCTTAGCGGCGGGAGAGTGGAACAATGAGCAGTTCTTC
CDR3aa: CASSLAAGEWNNEQFF

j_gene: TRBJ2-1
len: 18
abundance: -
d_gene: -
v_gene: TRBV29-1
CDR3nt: TGCAGCGTCCCGAGGGGGGGAATCAAATGGGGAGTAAACAATGAGCAGTTCTTC
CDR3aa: CSVPRGGIKWGVNNEQFF

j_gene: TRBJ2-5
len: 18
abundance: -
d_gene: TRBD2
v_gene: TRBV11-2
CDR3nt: TGTGCCAGCAGCCTCATTCGGAGCGGGAGGGCCTGGGGAGAGACCCAGTACTTC
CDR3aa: CASSLIRSGRAWGETQYF

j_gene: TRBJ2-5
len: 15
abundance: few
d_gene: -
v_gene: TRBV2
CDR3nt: TGTGCCAGCAGTGAAACCCTCAGCGGTGGGGAGACCCAGTACTTC
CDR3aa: CASSETLSGGETQYF

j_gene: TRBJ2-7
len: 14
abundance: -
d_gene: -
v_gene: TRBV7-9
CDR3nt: TGTGCCAGCAGCTTGGCAAGTCGTACCAACGAGCAGTACTTC
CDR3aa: CASSLASRTNEQYF

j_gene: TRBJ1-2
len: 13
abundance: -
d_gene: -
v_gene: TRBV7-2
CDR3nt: TGTGCCAGCAGCTCCCCGGGGAGCTATGGCTACACCTTC
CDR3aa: CASSSPGSYGYTF

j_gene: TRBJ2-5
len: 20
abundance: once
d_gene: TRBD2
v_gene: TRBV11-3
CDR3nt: TGTGCCAGCAGCTTAGATCATTGGACTAGCGGGAGGGAGCACCAAGAGACCCAGTACTTC
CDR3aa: CASSLDHWTSGREHQETQYF

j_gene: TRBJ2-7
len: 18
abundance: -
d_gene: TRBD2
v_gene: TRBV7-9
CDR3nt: TGTGCCAGCAGCTCCCGGGCTAGCGGGAGGGCCTCTTCCTACGAGCAGTACTTC
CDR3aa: CASSSRASGRASSYEQYF

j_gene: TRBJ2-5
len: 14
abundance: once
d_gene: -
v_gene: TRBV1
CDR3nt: TGCACCAGCAGCCAAGGGAGGGACCAAGAGACCCAGTACTTC
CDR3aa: CTSSQGRDQETQYF

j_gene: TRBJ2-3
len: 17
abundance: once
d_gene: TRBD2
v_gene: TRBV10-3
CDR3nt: TGTGCCACCTCTCAGAGGCTAGCGGCCCAAAGCACAGATACGCAGTATTTT
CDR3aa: CATSQRLAAQSTDTQYF

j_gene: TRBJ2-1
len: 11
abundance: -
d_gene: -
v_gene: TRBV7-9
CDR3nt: TGTGCCAGCAGCTTAACGGAGAGCAAGTTCTTC
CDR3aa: CASSLTESKFF

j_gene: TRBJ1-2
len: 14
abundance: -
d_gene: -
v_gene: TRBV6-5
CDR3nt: TGTGCCAGCAGTTACCGGTCAGGCTTCTATGGCTACACCTTC
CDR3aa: CASSYRSGFYGYTF

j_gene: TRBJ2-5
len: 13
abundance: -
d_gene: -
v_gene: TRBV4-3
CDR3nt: TGCGCCAGCAGCCAAGCTCGGGGGGAGACCCAGTACTTC
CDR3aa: CASSQARGETQYF

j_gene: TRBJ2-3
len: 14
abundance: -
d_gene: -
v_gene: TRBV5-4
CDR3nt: TGTGCCAGCAGCTTGGGGCTTGGGCAAGATACGCAGTATTTT
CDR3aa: CASSLGLGQDTQYF

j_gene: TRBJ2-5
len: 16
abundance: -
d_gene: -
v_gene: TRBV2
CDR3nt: TGTGCCAGCAGTGAAGAGGCGGCCAGCGTCAAAGAGACCCAGTACTTC
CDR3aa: CASSEEAASVKETQYF

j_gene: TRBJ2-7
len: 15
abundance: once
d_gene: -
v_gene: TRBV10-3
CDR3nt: TGTGCCATCAGTGTCGGGGGAGACATCTCCTACGAGCAGTACTTC
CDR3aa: CAISVGGDISYEQYF

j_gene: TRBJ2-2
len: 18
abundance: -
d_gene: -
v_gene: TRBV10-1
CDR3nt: TGCGCCAGCAGTGACCGAGGGGGACCCGGTTCAGGCACCGGGGAGCTGTTTTTT
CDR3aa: CASSDRGGPGSGTGELFF

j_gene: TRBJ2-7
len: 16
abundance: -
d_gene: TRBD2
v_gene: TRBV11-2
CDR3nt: TGTGCCAGCAGCTTATATCCCGCGGGAGGGGATGGAGAGCAGTACTTC
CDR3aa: CASSLYPAGGDGEQYF

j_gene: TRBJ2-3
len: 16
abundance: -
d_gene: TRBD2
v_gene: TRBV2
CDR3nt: TGTGCCAGCCCCCCTCGCCTAGCGGGGGACACAGATACGCAGTATTTT
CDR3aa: CASPPRLAGDTDTQYF

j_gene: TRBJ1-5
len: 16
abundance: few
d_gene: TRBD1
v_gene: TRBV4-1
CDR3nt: TGCGCCAGCAGCGAACCGGGACAGGGGGCACATCAGCCCCAGCATTTT
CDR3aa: CASSEPGQGAHQPQHF

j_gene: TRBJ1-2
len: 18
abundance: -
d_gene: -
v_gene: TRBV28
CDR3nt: TGTGCCAGCAGTTTTACCGGAGGTGTGGGATTGGACCGCTATGGCTACACCTTC
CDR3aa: CASSFTGGVGLDRYGYTF

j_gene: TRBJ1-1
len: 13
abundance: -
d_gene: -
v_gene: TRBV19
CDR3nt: TGTGCCAGTTCGGCGGCCGGAGGGAAGGAAGCTTTCTTT
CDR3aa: CASSAAGGKEAFF

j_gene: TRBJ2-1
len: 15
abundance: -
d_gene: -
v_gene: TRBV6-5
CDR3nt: TGTGCCAGCAGTTACGTCCGGGGATCGTACAATGAGCAGTTCTTC
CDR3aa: CASSYVRGSYNEQFF

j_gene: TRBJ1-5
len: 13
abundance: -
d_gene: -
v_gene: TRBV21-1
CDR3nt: TGTGCCAGCAGCAAAGCGAGACTACAGCCCCAGCATTTT
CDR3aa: CASSKARLQPQHF